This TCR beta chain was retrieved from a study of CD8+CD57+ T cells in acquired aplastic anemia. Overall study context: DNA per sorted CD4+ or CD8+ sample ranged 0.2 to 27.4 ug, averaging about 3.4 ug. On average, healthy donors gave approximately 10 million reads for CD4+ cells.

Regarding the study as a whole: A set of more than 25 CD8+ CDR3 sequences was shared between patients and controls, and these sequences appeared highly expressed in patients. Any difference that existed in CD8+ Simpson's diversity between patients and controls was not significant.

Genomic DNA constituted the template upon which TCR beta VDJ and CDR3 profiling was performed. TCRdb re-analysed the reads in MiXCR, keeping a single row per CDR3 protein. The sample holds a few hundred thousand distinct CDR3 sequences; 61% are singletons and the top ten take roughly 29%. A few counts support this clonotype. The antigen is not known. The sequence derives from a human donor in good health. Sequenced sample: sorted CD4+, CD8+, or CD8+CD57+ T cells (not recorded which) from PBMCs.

This CDR3 reads CASGFEQGYYGYTF. The DNA of the CDR3 is TGTGCTAGTGGTTTCGAGCAGGGCTACTATGGCTACACCTTC. This rearrangement joins TRBV12-5 to TRBJ1-2; a weak D match, TRBD1 (5 bases). The CDR3 sequence is 14 residues long. V lost 3 bases and J 3 bases, leaving 11 bases between the germline ends. From germline, CDR1 is LGHNT and CDR2 FRNRAP. The entire variable domain, with the rest obtained from reference TRBV12-5 and TRBJ1-2, is as follows: DARVTQTPRHKVTEMGQEVTMRCQPILGHNTVFWYRQTMMQGLELLAYFRNRAPLDDSGMPKDRFSAEMPDATLATLKIQPSEPRDSAVYFCASGFEQGYYGYTFGSGTRLTVV.